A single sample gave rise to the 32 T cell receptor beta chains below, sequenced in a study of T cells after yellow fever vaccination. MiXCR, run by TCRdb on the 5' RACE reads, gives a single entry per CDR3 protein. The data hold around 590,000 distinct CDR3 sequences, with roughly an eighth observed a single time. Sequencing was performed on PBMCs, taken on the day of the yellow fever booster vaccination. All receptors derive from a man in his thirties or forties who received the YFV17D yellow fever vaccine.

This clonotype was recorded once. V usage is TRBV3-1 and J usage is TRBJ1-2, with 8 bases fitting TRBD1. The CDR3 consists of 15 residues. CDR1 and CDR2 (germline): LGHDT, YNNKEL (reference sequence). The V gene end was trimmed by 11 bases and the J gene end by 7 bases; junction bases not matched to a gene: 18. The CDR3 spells CAFCLGDRLGSGYTF. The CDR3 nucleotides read TGTGCCTTCTGTCTGGGGGACAGGCTCGGCAGTGGCTACACCTTC.

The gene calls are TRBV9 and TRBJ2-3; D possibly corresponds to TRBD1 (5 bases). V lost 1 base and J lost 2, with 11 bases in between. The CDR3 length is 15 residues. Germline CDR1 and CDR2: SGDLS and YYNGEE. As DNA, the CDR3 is TGTGCCAGCAGCGTATCAGGGCATTTCACAGATACGCAGTATTTT. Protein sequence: CASSVSGHFTDTQYF.

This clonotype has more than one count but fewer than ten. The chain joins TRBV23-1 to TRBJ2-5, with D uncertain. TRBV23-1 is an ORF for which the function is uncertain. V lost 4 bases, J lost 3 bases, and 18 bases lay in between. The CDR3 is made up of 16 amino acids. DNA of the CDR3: TGCGCCAGCAGTCTTCCCGAAAAGACCGAGGAAGAGACCCAGTACTTC. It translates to CASSLPEKTEEETQYF.

This chain's CDR3 is CSVHGLGDTEAFF. The CDR3 DNA reads TGCAGCGTGCACGGGCTCGGGGACACTGAAGCTTTCTTT. The chain combines TRBV29-1 with TRBJ1-1; D unresolved. Trimming removed 6 bases at V and 3 bases at J, with 14 bases between. From germline, CDR1 is SQVTM and CDR2 ANQGSEA. The CDR3 totals 13 residues. Together with reference TRBV29-1 and TRBJ1-1, the CDR3 gives the full variable domain: SAVISQKPSRDICQRGTSLTIQCQVDSQVTMMFWYRQQPGQSLTLIATANQGSEATYESGFVIDKFPISRPNLTFSTLTVSNMSPEDSSIYLCSVHGLGDTEAFFGQGTRLTVV.

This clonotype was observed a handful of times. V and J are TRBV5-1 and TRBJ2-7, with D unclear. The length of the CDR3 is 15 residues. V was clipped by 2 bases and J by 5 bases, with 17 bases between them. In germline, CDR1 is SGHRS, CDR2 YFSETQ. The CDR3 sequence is CASSLQPGLGNEQYF. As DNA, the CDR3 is TGCGCCAGCAGCTTACAACCGGGCCTAGGAAACGAGCAGTACTTC.

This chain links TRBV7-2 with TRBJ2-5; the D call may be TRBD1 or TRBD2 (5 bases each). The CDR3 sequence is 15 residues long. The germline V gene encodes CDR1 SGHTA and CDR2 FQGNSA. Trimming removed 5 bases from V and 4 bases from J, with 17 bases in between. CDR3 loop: CASSGVGVGLETQYF. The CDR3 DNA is TGTGCCAGCAGCGGGGTGGGGGTAGGATTAGAGACCCAGTACTTC.

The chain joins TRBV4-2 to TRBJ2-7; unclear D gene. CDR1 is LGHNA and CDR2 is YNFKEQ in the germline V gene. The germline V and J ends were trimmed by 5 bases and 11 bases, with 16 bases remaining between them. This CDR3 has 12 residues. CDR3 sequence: CASSEISGEEYF. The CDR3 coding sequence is TGTGCCAGCAGCGAGATTAGTGGTGAGGAGTACTTC.

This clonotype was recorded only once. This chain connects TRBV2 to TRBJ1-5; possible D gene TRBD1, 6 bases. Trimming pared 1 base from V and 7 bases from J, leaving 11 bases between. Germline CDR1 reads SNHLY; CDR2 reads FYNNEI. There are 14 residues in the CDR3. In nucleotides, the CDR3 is TGTGCCAGCAGTGAAGAGGGGGGGAGGCAGCCCCAGCATTTT. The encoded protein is CASSEEGGRQPQHF.

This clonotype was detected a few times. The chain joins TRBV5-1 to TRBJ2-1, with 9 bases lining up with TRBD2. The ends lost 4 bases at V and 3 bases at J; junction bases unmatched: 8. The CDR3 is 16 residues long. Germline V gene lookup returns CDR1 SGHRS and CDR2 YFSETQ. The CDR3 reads CASSPLAAGGYNEQFF. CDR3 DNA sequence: TGCGCCAGCAGCCCCTTAGCAGCGGGAGGCTACAATGAGCAGTTCTTC. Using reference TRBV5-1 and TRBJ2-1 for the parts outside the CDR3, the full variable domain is KAGVTQTPRYLIKTRGQQVTLSCSPISGHRSVSWYQQTPGQGLQFLFEYFSETQRNKGNFPGRFSGRQFSNSRSEMNVSTLELGDSALYLCASSPLAAGGYNEQFFGPGTRLTVL.

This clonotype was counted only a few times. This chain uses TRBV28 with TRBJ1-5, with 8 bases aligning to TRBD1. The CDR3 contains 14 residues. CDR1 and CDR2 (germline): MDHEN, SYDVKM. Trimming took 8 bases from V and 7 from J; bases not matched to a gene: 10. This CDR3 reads CASSERQGLQPQHF. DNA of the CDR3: TGTGCCAGCTCAGAGCGACAGGGGCTCCAGCCCCAGCATTTT.

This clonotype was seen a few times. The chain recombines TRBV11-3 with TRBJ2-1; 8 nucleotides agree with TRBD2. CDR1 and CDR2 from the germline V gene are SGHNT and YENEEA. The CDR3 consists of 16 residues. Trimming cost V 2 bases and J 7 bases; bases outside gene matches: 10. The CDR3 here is CASSLFGSGSMNEQFF. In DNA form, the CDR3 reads TGTGCCAGCAGCTTATTCGGAAGCGGGAGCATGAATGAGCAGTTCTTC.

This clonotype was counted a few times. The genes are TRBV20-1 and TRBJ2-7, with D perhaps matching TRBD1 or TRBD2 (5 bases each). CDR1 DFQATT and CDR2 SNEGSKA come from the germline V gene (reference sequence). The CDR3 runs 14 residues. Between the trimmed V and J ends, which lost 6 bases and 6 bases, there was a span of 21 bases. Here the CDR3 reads CSASAGLARVEQYF. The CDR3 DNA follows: TGCAGTGCCAGCGCAGGACTCGCCAGGGTCGAGCAGTACTTC.

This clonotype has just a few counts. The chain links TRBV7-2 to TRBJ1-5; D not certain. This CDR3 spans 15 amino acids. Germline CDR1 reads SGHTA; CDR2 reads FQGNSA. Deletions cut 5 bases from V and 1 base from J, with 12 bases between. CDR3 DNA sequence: TGTGCCAGCAGCCGCCAGTTCGGAAGCAATCAGCCCCAGCATTTT. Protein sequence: CASSRQFGSNQPQHF.

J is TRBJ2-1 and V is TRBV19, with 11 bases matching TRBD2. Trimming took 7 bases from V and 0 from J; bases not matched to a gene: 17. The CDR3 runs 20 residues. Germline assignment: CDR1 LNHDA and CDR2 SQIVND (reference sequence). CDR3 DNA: TGTGCCAGTACCACTACACCCCGACTAGCGGGACTGAGCTCCTACAATGAGCAGTTCTTC. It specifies CASTTTPRLAGLSSYNEQFF.

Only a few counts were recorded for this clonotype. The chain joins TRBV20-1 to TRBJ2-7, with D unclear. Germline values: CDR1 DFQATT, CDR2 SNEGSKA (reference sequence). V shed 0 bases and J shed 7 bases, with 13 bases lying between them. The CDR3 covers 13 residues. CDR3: CSARDPPRTEQYF. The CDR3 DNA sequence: TGCAGTGCTAGAGATCCCCCCCGAACGGAGCAGTACTTC.

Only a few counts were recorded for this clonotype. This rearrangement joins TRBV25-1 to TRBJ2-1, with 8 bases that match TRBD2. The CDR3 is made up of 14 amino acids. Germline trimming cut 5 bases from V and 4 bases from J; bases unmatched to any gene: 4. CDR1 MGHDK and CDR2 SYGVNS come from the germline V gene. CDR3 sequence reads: CASSQAGVYNEQFF. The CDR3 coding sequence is TGTGCCAGCAGTCAAGCGGGAGTGTACAATGAGCAGTTCTTC.

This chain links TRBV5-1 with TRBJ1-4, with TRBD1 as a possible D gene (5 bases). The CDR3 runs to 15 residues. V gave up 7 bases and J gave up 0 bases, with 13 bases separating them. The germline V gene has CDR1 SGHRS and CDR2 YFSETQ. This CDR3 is CASCSGGATNEKLFF. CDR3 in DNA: TGCGCCAGCTGCTCGGGAGGGGCAACTAATGAAAAACTGTTTTTT.

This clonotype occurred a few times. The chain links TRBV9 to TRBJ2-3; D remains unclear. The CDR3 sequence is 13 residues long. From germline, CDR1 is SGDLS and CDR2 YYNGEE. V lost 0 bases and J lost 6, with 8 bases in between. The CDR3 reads CASSVGSKDTQYF. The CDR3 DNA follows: TGTGCCAGCAGCGTAGGTAGTAAGGATACGCAGTATTTT.

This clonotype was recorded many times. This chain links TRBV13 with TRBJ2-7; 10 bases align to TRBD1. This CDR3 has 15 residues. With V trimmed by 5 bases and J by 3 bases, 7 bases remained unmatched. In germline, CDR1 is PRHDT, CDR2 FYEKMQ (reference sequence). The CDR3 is CASSPGTGAGYEQYF. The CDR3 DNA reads TGTGCCAGCAGCCCGGGGACAGGGGCTGGCTACGAGCAGTACTTC.

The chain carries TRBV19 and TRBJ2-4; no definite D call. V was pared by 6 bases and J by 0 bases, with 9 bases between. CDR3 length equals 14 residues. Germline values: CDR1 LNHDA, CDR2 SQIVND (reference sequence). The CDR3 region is CASRSPGAKNIQYF. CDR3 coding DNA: TGTGCCAGTAGATCCCCGGGAGCCAAAAACATTCAGTACTTC.

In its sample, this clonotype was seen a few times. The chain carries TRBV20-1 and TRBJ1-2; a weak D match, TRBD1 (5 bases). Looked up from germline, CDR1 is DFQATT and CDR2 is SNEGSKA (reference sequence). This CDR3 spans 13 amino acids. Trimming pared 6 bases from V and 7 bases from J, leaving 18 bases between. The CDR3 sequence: CSATDRDHSGYTF. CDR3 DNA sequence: TGCAGTGCCACAGACCGGGACCATTCTGGCTACACCTTC.

In DNA form, the CDR3 reads TGTGCCAGCAGTATTGACGATACGCAGTATTTT. Its protein is CASSIDDTQYF. The chain has TRBV12-3 or TRBV12-4 and TRBJ2-3; no clear D. This CDR3 is built from 11 residues. Trimming left V 5 bases short and J 6 bases short, with 6 bases between.

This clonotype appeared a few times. CDR3 protein: CASSQDTTASYEQYF. CDR3 DNA: TGTGCCAGCAGCCAAGATACAACAGCCTCCTACGAGCAGTACTTC. The V gene is TRBV3-1, the J gene TRBJ2-7, with D unresolved. V dropped 0 bases and J dropped 0 bases, with 9 bases sitting between them. This CDR3 region has 15 residues. Germline V gene lookup returns CDR1 LGHDT and CDR2 YNNKEL (reference sequence).

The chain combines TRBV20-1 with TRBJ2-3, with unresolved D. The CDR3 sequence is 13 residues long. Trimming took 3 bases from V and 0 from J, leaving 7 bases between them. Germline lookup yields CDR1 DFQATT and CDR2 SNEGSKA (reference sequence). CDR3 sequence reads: CSARFASTDTQYF. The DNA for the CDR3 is TGCAGTGCTAGGTTTGCTAGCACAGATACGCAGTATTTT.

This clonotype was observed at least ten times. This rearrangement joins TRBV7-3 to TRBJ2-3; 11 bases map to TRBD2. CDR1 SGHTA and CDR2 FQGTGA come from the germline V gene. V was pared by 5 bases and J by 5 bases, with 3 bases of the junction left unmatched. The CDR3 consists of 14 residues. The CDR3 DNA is TGTGCCAGCAGCCCAGGACTAGCGGGAGATACGCAGTATTTT. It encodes CASSPGLAGDTQYF.

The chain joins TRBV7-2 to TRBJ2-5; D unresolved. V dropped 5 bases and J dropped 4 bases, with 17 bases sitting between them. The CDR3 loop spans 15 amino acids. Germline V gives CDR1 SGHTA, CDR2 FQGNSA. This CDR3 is CASSVDGGFSETQYF. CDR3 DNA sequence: TGTGCCAGCAGCGTCGATGGCGGTTTCTCAGAGACCCAGTACTTC.

CDR3 protein: CASSFIAGYVNEQFF. As DNA, the CDR3 is TGCGCCAGCAGCTTTATAGCGGGATACGTCAATGAGCAGTTCTTC. This chain connects TRBV5-1 to TRBJ2-1; 8 bases are a match to TRBD2. Trimming took 2 bases from V and 6 from J; bases not matched to a gene: 7. From germline, CDR1 is SGHRS and CDR2 YFSETQ. The CDR3 covers 15 residues.

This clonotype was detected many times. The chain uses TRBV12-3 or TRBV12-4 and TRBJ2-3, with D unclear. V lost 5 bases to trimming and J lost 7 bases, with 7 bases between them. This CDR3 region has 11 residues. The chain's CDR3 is CASSTRNTQYF. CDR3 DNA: TGTGCCAGCAGTACTCGGAATACGCAGTATTTT.

CDR3 sequence (DNA): TGTGCCAGCACGGGACAGGGGTACCAAGAGACCCAGTACTTC. It translates to CASTGQGYQETQYF. V usage is TRBV12-3 or TRBV12-4 and J usage is TRBJ2-5; 10 bases match TRBD1. V lost 7 bases, J lost 0 bases, and 2 bases stayed unmatched. The CDR3 contains 14 residues.

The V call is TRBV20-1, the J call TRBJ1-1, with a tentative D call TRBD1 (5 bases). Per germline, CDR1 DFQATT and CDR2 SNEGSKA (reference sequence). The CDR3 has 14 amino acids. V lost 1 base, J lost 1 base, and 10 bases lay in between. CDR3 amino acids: CSARGDRRNTEAFF. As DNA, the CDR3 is TGCAGTGCTAGAGGTGACAGACGGAACACTGAAGCTTTCTTT.

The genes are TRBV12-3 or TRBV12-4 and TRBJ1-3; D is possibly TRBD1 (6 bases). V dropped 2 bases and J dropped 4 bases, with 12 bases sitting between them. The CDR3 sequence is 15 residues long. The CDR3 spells CASSLTGRGGNTIYF. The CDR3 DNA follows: TGTGCCAGCAGTTTAACAGGGCGTGGAGGAAACACCATATATTTT.

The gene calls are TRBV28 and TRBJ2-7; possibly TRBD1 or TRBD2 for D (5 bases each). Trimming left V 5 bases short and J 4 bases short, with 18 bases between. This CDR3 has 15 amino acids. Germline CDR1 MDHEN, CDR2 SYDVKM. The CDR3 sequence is CASSPKGPSGYEQYF. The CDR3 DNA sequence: TGTGCCAGCAGTCCCAAGGGACCCTCGGGTTACGAGCAGTACTTC.